This TCR beta chain came from a study of cytomegalovirus exposure and HLA in healthy donors. V lost 0 bases, J lost 4 bases, and 12 bases lay in between. This CDR3 region has 15 residues. The germline CDR1 and CDR2 sequences are MGHRA and YSYEKL. The study ran its PCR with 60 Vbeta and 13 Jbeta primers. The assay was immunoSEQ multiplex PCR, and TCRdb's table has in-frame clones only and misses some. The sample lists approximately 150,000 clones, roughly 85% occurring once. This clonotype originated in a woman in her twenties or thirties in good health and CMV-seronegative. Input material: PBMCs. The rearrangement uses TRBV4-1 and TRBJ2-5, with a weak D call TRBD1 (5 bases). CDR3 in amino acids: CASSQEFVGPETQYF. The CDR3 DNA follows: TGCGCCAGCAGCCAAGAATTTGTGGGGCCAGAGACCCAGTACTTC.